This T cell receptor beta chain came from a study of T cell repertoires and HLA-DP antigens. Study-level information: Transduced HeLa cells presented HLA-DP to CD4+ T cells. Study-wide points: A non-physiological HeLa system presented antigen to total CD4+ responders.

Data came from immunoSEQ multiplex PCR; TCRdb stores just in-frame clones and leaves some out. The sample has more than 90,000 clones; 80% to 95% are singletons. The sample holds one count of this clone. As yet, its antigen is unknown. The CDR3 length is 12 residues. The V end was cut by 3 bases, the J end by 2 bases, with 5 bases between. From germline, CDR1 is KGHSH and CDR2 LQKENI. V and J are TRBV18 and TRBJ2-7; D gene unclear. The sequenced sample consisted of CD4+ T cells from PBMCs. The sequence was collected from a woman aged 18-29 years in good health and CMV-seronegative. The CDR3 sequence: CASSPDTYEQYF. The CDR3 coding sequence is TGTGCCAGCTCACCTGACACCTACGAGCAGTACTTC.